This T cell receptor (beta chain) was found in a study of T cell repertoires in cytomegalovirus infection. Findings and caveats of the study: In two of eight donors, the top clonotype was HLA-C-restricted CMV-specific.

The CDR3 extends over 15 amino acids. Trimming cost V 1 base and J 7 bases; bases outside gene matches: 8. The germline V gene encodes CDR1 SGHTA and CDR2 FQGNSA. This clonotype was detected only a few times. Antigen unknown. TCRdb fed the reads into MiXCR, producing one record per CDR3 protein. The repertoire holds 70,000 to 75,000 distinct CDR3 sequences, under 5% seen once, with roughly a fifth in the top ten. Sample: PBMCs. The source is a human donor in good health (CMV status not recorded). Some clones in this sample may be carry-over from other donors' samples. The chain uses TRBV7-2 and TRBJ2-7; TRBD2 aligns across 9 bases. CDR3 coding DNA: TGTGCCAGCAGCTTAGATACTAGCGGGCTTCAGGAGCAGTACTTC. This gives the protein CASSLDTSGLQEQYF.